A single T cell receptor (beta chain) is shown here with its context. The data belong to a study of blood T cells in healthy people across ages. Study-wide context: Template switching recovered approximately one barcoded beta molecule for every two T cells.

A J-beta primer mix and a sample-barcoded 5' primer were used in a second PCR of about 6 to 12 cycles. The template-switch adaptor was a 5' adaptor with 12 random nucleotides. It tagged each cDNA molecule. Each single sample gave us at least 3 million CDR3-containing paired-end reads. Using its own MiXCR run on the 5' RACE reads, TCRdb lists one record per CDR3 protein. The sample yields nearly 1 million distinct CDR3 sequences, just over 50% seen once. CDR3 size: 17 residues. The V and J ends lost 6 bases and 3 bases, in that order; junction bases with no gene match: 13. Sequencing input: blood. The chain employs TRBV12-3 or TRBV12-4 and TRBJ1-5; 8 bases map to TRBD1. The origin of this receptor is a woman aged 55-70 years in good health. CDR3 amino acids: CASRLGAGGHTNQPQHF. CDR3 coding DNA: TGTGCCAGCAGGTTGGGAGCAGGGGGCCACACCAATCAGCCCCAGCATTTT.